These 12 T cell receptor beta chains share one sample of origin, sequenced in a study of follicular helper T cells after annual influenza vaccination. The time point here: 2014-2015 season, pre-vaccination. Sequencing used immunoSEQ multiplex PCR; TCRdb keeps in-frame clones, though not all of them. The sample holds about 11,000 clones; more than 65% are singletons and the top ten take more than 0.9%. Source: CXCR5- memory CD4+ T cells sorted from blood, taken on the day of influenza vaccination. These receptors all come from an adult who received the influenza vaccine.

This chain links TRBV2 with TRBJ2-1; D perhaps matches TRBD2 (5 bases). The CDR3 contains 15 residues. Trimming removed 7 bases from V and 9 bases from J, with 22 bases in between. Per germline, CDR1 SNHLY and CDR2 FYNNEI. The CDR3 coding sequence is TGTGCCAGCATGATGGGAGACGGGTGGATCGGTGAGCAGTTCTTC. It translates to CASMMGDGWIGEQFF. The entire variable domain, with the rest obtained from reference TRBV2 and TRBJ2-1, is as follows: EPEVTQTPSHQVTQMGQEVILRCVPISNHLYFYWYRQILGQKVEFLVSFYNNEISEKSEIFDDQFSVERPDGSNFTLKIRSTKLEDSAMYFCASMMGDGWIGEQFFGPGTRLTVL.

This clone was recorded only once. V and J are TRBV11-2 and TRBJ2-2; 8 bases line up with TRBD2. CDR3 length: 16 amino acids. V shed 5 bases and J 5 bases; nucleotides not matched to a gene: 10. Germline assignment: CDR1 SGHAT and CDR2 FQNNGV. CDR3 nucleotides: TGTGCCAGCAGCGGATCCGGGACTAGTAGTACCGGGGAGCTGTTTTTT. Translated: CASSGSGTSSTGELFF. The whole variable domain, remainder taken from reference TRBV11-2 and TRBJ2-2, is EAGVAQSPRYKIIEKRQSVAFWCNPISGHATLYWYQQILGQGPKLLIQFQNNGVVDDSQLPKDRFSAERLKGVDSTLKIQPAKLEDSAVYLCASSGSGTSSTGELFFGEGSRLTVL.

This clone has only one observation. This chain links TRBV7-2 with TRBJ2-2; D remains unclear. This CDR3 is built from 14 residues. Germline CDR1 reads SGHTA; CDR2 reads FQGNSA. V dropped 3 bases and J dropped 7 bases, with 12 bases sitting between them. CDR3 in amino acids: CASSLTGTIGELFF. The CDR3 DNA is TGTGCCAGCAGCTTGACGGGTACGATCGGGGAGCTGTTTTTT.

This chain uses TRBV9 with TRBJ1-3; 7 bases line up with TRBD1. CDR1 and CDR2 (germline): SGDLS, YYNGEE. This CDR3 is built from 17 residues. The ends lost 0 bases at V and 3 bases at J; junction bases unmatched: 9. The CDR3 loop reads CASSVVGGGLFGNTIYF. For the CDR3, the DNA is TGTGCCAGCAGCGTAGTCGGAGGGGGCCTTTTTGGAAACACCATATATTTT.

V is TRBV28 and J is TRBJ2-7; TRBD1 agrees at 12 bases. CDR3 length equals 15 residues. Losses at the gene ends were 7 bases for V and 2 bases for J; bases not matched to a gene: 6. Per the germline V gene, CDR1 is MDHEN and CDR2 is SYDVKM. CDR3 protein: CASKGQGAFAYEQYF. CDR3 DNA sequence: TGTGCCAGCAAGGGACAGGGGGCCTTCGCCTACGAGCAGTACTTC. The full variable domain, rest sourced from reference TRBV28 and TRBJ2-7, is DVKVTQSSRYLVKRTGEKVFLECVQDMDHENMFWYRQDPGLGLRLIYFSYDVKMKEKGDIPEGYSVSREKKERFSLILESASTNQTSMYLCASKGQGAFAYEQYFGPGTRLTVT.

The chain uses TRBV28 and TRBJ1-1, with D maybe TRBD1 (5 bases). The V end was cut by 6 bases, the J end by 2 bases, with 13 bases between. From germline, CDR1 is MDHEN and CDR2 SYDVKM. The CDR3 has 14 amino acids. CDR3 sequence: CASRAPTGNTEAFF. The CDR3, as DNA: TGTGCCAGCAGAGCTCCTACAGGTAACACTGAAGCTTTCTTT.

In nucleotides, the CDR3 is TGTGCCACCAGCAGAGACCGCGGCCAAGCCTACGAGCAGTACTTC. Protein: CATSRDRGQAYEQYF. The gene calls are TRBV15 and TRBJ2-7; D gene uncertain. This CDR3 contains 15 residues. Germline V gene lookup returns CDR1 LNHNV and CDR2 YYDKDF (reference sequence). V lost 0 bases to trimming and J lost 2 bases, with 11 bases between them.

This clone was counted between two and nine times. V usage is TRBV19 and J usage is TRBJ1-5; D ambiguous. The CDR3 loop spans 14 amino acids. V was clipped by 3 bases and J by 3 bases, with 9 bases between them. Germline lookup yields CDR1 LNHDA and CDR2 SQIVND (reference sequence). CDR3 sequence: CASSIDIHNQPQHF. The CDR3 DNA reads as TGTGCCAGTAGTATCGACATCCACAATCAGCCCCAGCATTTT.

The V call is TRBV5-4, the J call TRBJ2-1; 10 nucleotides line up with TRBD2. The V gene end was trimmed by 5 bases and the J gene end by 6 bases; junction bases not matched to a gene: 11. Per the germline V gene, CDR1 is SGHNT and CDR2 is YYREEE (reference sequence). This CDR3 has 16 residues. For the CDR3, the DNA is TGTGCCAGCAGGAACTATCTAGCGGGGGAGACCAATGAGCAGTTCTTC. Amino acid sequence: CASRNYLAGETNEQFF. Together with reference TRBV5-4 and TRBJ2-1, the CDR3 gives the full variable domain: ETGVTQSPTHLIKTRGQQVTLRCSSQSGHNTVSWYQQALGQGPQFIFQYYREEENGRGNFPPRFSGLQFPNYSSELNVNALELDDSALYLCASRNYLAGETNEQFFGPGTRLTVL.

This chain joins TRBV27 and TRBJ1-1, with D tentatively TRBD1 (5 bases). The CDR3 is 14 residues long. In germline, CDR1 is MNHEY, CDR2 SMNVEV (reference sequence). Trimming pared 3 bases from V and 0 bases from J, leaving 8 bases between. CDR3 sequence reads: CASSFQGLNTEAFF. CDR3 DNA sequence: TGTGCCAGCAGTTTCCAGGGTTTGAACACTGAAGCTTTCTTT.

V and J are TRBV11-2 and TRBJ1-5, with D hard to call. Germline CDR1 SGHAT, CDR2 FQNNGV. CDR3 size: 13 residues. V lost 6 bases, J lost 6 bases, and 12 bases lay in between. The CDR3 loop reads CASSRSWGQPQHF. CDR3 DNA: TGTGCCAGCAGTCGTTCCTGGGGTCAGCCCCAGCATTTT.

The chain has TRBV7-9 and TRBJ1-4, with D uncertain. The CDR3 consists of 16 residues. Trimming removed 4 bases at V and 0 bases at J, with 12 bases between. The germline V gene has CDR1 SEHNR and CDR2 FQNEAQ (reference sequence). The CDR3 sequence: CASSSPAGATNEKLFF. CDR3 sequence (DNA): TGTGCCAGCAGCTCCCCCGCAGGCGCAACTAATGAAAAACTGTTTTTT.